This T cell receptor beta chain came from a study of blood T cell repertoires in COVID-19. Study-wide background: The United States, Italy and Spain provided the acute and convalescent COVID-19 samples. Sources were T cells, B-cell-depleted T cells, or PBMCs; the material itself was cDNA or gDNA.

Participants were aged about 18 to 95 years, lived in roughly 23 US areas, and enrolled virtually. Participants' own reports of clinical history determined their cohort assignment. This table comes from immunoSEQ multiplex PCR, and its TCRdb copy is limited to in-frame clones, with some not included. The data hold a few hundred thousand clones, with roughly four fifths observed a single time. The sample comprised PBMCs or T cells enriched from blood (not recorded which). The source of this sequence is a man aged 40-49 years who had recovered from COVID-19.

CDR3 in amino acids: CASSWGRQGGQETQYF. The CDR3, as DNA: TGCGCCAGCAGCTGGGGTAGACAGGGGGGACAAGAGACCCAGTACTTC. This chain uses TRBV5-1 with TRBJ2-5; 9 positions match TRBD1. The CDR3 is made up of 16 amino acids. The V gene end was trimmed by 3 bases and the J gene end by 2 bases; junction bases not matched to a gene: 8. Per germline, CDR1 SGHRS and CDR2 YFSETQ.